The 9 T cell receptor beta chains listed next were all sequenced from one sample in a study of blood T cell repertoires in COVID-19. Assay: immunoSEQ multiplex PCR; the TCRdb copy retains only in-frame clones and omits some. The table records 250,000 to 300,000 clones, just over 85% of them present only once. The sequencing sample was made of peripheral blood. The receptors come from a woman in her 30s with active or convalescent COVID-19.

The chain has TRBV10-3 and TRBJ2-5; 9 bases are a match to TRBD2. V lost 0 bases to trimming and J lost 1 base; unmatched junction nucleotides: 3. CDR1 is ENHRY, CDR2 SYGVKD, per germline. This CDR3 is 16 amino acids long. The CDR3 reads CAISESDSGGQETQYF. CDR3 nucleotides: TGTGCCATCAGTGAGTCGGATAGCGGGGGCCAAGAGACCCAGTACTTC.

Concerning this clone itself: This sample includes further DNA sequences coding for the same CDR3. The chain joins TRBV7-8 to TRBJ1-5; 9 bases align to TRBD1. This CDR3 comprises 13 residues. V dropped 5 bases and J dropped 6; count of bases not matched to a gene: 2. The germline V gene encodes CDR1 SGHVS and CDR2 FQNEAQ. Written as DNA, the CDR3 is TGTGCCAGCAGCCAGGACAGGGGTCAGCCCCAGCATTTT. The encoded protein is CASSQDRGQPQHF. Full variable domain (outside the CDR3, taken from reference TRBV7-8 and TRBJ1-5): GAGVSQSPRYKVAKRGQDVALRCDPISGHVSLFWYQQALGQGPEFLTYFQNEAQLDKSGLPSDRFFAERPEGSVSTLKIQRTQQEDSAVYLCASSQDRGQPQHFGDGTRLSIL.

The rearrangement links TRBV30 to TRBJ1-3, with TRBD1 as a possible D gene (5 bases). Per germline, CDR1 GTSNPN and CDR2 SVGIG (reference sequence). The CDR3 contains 16 residues. V was shortened by 4 bases and J by 2 bases, with 18 bases between the two germline ends. The CDR3 coding sequence is TGTGCCTGGACCATAGGTGGGGCAGCGACTGGAAACACCATATATTTT. Encoded protein: CAWTIGGAATGNTIYF.

This chain joins TRBV9 and TRBJ2-2; tentative D call: TRBD2 (5 bases). The V gene's germline CDR1 is SGDLS and CDR2 YYNGEE. The CDR3 is made up of 15 amino acids. Trimming stripped 4 bases from V and 3 bases from J, with 13 bases between. The CDR3 protein is CASSRDYSDTGELFF. Written as DNA, the CDR3 is TGTGCCAGCAGCCGAGACTACAGCGACACCGGGGAGCTGTTTTTT.

The rearrangement uses TRBV6-1 and TRBJ2-1; 8 bases line up with TRBD1. The V segment lost 3 bases and the J segment 8 bases; nucleotides outside the gene matches: 9. CDR3 length equals 15 residues. CDR1 is MNHNS, CDR2 SASEGT, per germline. The CDR3: CASSDRGRGYYEQFF. The CDR3 DNA follows: TGTGCCAGCAGTGACAGGGGGCGCGGGTATTATGAGCAGTTCTTC.

V usage is TRBV28 and J usage is TRBJ2-7, with a weak D call TRBD2 (6 bases). This CDR3 region has 16 residues. Germline CDR1 and CDR2: MDHEN and SYDVKM. Between the trimmed V and J ends, which lost 2 bases and 6 bases, there was a span of 20 bases. CDR3 amino acids: CASSLPRRGGGREQYF. CDR3 sequence (DNA): TGTGCCAGCAGTTTACCCCGGAGGGGTGGTGGACGCGAGCAGTACTTC. Supplemented by reference TRBV28 and TRBJ2-7, the full variable domain reads DVKVTQSSRYLVKRTGEKVFLECVQDMDHENMFWYRQDPGLGLRLIYFSYDVKMKEKGDIPEGYSVSREKKERFSLILESASTNQTSMYLCASSLPRRGGGREQYFGPGTRLTVT.

This clone has more than one count but fewer than ten. This chain joins TRBV9 and TRBJ2-5, with 14 bases aligning to TRBD2. This CDR3 has 16 amino acids. With V trimmed by 0 bases and J by 4 bases, 2 bases remained unmatched. The germline gives CDR1 SGDLS, CDR2 YYNGEE. DNA of the CDR3: TGTGCCAGCAGCGTAGGAGGACTAGCGGGGGGAGAGACCCAGTACTTC. This codes for CASSVGGLAGGETQYF.

The chain links TRBV5-1 to TRBJ1-2, with D perhaps matching TRBD1 (5 bases). The length of the CDR3 is 17 residues. Trimming removed 4 bases from V and 1 base from J, with 20 bases in between. Germline V gene data show CDR1 as SGHRS and CDR2 as YFSETQ. CDR3: CASSIQPRAGGNYGYTF. CDR3 coding DNA: TGCGCCAGCAGCATACAACCCCGCGCCGGGGGTAACTATGGCTACACCTTC.

The rearrangement uses TRBV19 and TRBJ1-1, with D possibly being TRBD1 (6 bases). Germline CDR1 reads LNHDA; CDR2 reads SQIVND (reference sequence). The CDR3 covers 13 residues. Trimming stripped 5 bases from V and 7 bases from J, with 14 bases between. Here the CDR3 reads CASSVSQGLEAFF. CDR3 coding DNA: TGTGCCAGTAGTGTTTCTCAGGGGCTTGAAGCTTTCTTT.